The sequence of this TCR beta chain was determined in a study of T cells in Graves' hyperthyroidism and ophthalmopathy. Worth noting for this clonotype: Its cognate antigen is unknown.

Authors of the study amplified TCR beta CDR3 regions from RNA transcripts. HTBI primers drove first-round RT-PCR of the TCR CDR3. From the multiplex PCR reads, TCRdb called clonotypes with MiXCR, one entry per CDR3 protein. The data hold approximately 360,000 distinct CDR3 sequences, with around 25% observed a single time. Calling Graves' hyperthyroidism stable meant ophthalmopathy did not progress within 18 months. Clinical symptoms, serum thyroxine and TRAb, thyroid ultrasound and orbital computed tomography together formed the diagnostic basis. PBMCs were derived from around 10 ml fresh peripheral blood. The study, taken as a whole, reports: From stable hyperthyroidism, ophthalmopathy was set apart by a 13 V-J model.

The V end lost 0 bases, the J end lost 1 base, and 3 bases lay between the germline ends. The CDR3 totals 14 residues. Per the germline V gene, CDR1 is MNHEY and CDR2 is SVGAGI. Sequencing was performed on blood. The chain is built from TRBV6-5 and TRBJ2-2; D unclear. The TCR comes from a man between 45 and 60 years old with Graves' hyperthyroidism. The CDR3 region has the DNA TGTGCCAGCAGTTACTCGGGGAACACCGGGGAGCTGTTTTTT. This gives the protein CASSYSGNTGELFF.